This is a list of T cell receptor beta chains from one sample in a study of beta chain features in type 1 diabetes. Clones were sequenced by immunoSEQ multiplex PCR, and TCRdb holds only the in-frame ones, with some missing. The sample has about 240,000 clones, around 14% seen once. The sequencing sample was made of naive CD4+ T cells from blood. The receptor set was obtained from a man younger than 40 with type 1 diabetes. Both conserved end residues are part of each CDR3. Each record gives: CDR3 DNA, CDR3 protein, J gene, V gene, clone size, D gene. D genes are given only for firm matches. The size field is filled for only some rows; it gives once, few, many or a size class.

CDR3 DNA: TGTGCCAGCAGCTTAAGCCGACAGGGAACAGATACGCAGTATTTT; CDR3 protein: CASSLSRQGTDTQYF; J gene: TRBJ2-3; V gene: TRBV7-9; clone size: NA; D gene: TRBD1
CDR3 DNA: TGTGCCAGCAGCTTTCGAGGGGGATCTAACACTGAAGCTTTCTTT; CDR3 protein: CASSFRGGSNTEAFF; J gene: TRBJ1-1; V gene: TRBV5-4; clone size: few; D gene: NA
CDR3 DNA: TGTGCCAGCAGTTTGAGGGAGGGAGATACGCAGTATTTT; CDR3 protein: CASSLREGDTQYF; J gene: TRBJ2-3; V gene: TRBV27; clone size: few; D gene: TRBD2
CDR3 DNA: TGTGCCAGCAGCCAGGCCTCGGACAGGGTCTCCTACAATGAGCAGTTCTTC; CDR3 protein: CASSQASDRVSYNEQFF; J gene: TRBJ2-1; V gene: TRBV4-2; clone size: few; D gene: TRBD1
CDR3 DNA: TGCGCCAGCAGCTTCGACAGAGCTAATGAAAAACTGTTTTTT; CDR3 protein: CASSFDRANEKLFF; J gene: TRBJ1-4; V gene: TRBV5-1; clone size: few; D gene: NA
CDR3 DNA: TGTGCCAGCTCACCAGGATCTAGCTACGGGGAGCTGTTTTTT; CDR3 protein: CASSPGSSYGELFF; J gene: TRBJ2-2; V gene: TRBV18; clone size: NA; D gene: NA
CDR3 DNA: TGTGCCAGCAGTGAATATAGGGGCCGGACAGGGGGTTTCAATGAGCAGTTCTTC; CDR3 protein: CASSEYRGRTGGFNEQFF; J gene: TRBJ2-1; V gene: TRBV25-1; clone size: few; D gene: TRBD1
CDR3 DNA: TGCAGCGTTGATCCGGTCTCTAGCACAGATACGCAGTATTTT; CDR3 protein: CSVDPVSSTDTQYF; J gene: TRBJ2-3; V gene: TRBV29-1; clone size: NA; D gene: NA
CDR3 DNA: TGTGCCAGTAGTATCGACAGGGCTGGGACCGGGGAGCTGTTTTTT; CDR3 protein: CASSIDRAGTGELFF; J gene: TRBJ2-2; V gene: TRBV19; clone size: NA; D gene: TRBD1
CDR3 DNA: TGTGCCAGCAGTTACTCCGGAGAGACCCAGTACTTC; CDR3 protein: CASSYSGETQYF; J gene: TRBJ2-5; V gene: TRBV6-6; clone size: few; D gene: NA
CDR3 DNA: TGTGCCAGCAGCGTCCACAGGGGCACAGATACGCAGTATTTT; CDR3 protein: CASSVHRGTDTQYF; J gene: TRBJ2-3; V gene: TRBV9; clone size: NA; D gene: NA
CDR3 DNA: TGTGCCAGCAGCTTAGATCGGGAGACCCAGTACTTC; CDR3 protein: CASSLDRETQYF; J gene: TRBJ2-5; V gene: TRBV11-2; clone size: NA; D gene: NA
CDR3 DNA: TGTGCCAGCAGAGCAGACAGAGACACTGAAGCTTTCTTT; CDR3 protein: CASRADRDTEAFF; J gene: TRBJ1-1; V gene: TRBV2; clone size: NA; D gene: NA
CDR3 DNA: TGTGCCAGCAGTCGGGGGGGCACAGATACGCAGTATTTT; CDR3 protein: CASSRGGTDTQYF; J gene: TRBJ2-3; V gene: TRBV27; clone size: few; D gene: TRBD2
CDR3 DNA: TGCGCCAGCAGGGCTGATAGCAATCAGCCCCAGCATTTT; CDR3 protein: CASRADSNQPQHF; J gene: TRBJ1-5; V gene: TRBV5-1; clone size: NA; D gene: NA
CDR3 DNA: TGTGCCAGCAAAAGACAGGGTTCCTACGAGCAGTACTTC; CDR3 protein: CASKRQGSYEQYF; J gene: TRBJ2-7; V gene: TRBV6-1; clone size: few; D gene: TRBD1
CDR3 DNA: TGTGCCAGCAGCCATAGCGGGCGGAGTGAGGAGACCCAGTACTTC; CDR3 protein: CASSHSGRSEETQYF; J gene: TRBJ2-5; V gene: TRBV7-9; clone size: NA; D gene: TRBD2
CDR3 DNA: TGTGCCAGCAGCTTGGGTCAGGGGAACTATGGCTACACCTTC; CDR3 protein: CASSLGQGNYGYTF; J gene: TRBJ1-2; V gene: TRBV5-5; clone size: few; D gene: NA
CDR3 DNA: TGTGCCACCTTCAACAGGGGCTCTAACTATGGCTACACCTTC; CDR3 protein: CATFNRGSNYGYTF; J gene: TRBJ1-2; V gene: TRBV19; clone size: few; D gene: TRBD1
CDR3 DNA: TGTGCCAGCTCAGAGGACAGGTCTTTGGAGACCCAGTACTTC; CDR3 protein: CASSEDRSLETQYF; J gene: TRBJ2-5; V gene: TRBV18; clone size: few; D gene: TRBD1
CDR3 DNA: TGTGCCAGCAGTCCACAGGGGGCTGGCTATGGCTACACCTTC; CDR3 protein: CASSPQGAGYGYTF; J gene: TRBJ1-2; V gene: TRBV7-9; clone size: NA; D gene: TRBD1
CDR3 DNA: TGTGCCAGCAGTGAACCGCAACGGACAGGAAGCTATGGCTACACCTTC; CDR3 protein: CASSEPQRTGSYGYTF; J gene: TRBJ1-2; V gene: TRBV6-1; clone size: few; D gene: TRBD1
CDR3 DNA: TGTGCCTGGGGAGGACAGGGGAACACTGAAGCTTTCTTT; CDR3 protein: CAWGGQGNTEAFF; J gene: TRBJ1-1; V gene: TRBV30; clone size: NA; D gene: TRBD1
CDR3 DNA: TGTGCCAGCAGCTTAGTAGTTGCCGGGTCACCCCTCCACTTT; CDR3 protein: CASSLVVAGSPLHF; J gene: TRBJ1-6; V gene: TRBV7-6; clone size: NA; D gene: NA
CDR3 DNA: TGCGCCAGCAGCCAAGGCAGGGCGACAACTAATGAAAAACTGTTTTTT; CDR3 protein: CASSQGRATTNEKLFF; J gene: TRBJ1-4; V gene: TRBV4-1; clone size: few; D gene: NA
CDR3 DNA: TGTGCCAGCAGCGTACAGGGGTATGGTGAAAAACTGTTTTTT; CDR3 protein: CASSVQGYGEKLFF; J gene: TRBJ1-4; V gene: TRBV5-4; clone size: NA; D gene: TRBD1
CDR3 DNA: TGTGCCAGCAGCTTGGGGAGGAAAAATGAGCAGTTCTTC; CDR3 protein: CASSLGRKNEQFF; J gene: TRBJ2-1; V gene: TRBV5-6; clone size: NA; D gene: NA
CDR3 DNA: TGTGCTAGTGGTTTGGTAGGACAGTCACCTGATGCTTTCTTT; CDR3 protein: CASGLVGQSPDAFF; J gene: TRBJ1-1; V gene: TRBV12-5; clone size: NA; D gene: NA
CDR3 DNA: TGTGCCTGGAGTGTTCAACAGGGGGGCCCCTACGAGCAGTACTTC; CDR3 protein: CAWSVQQGGPYEQYF; J gene: TRBJ2-7; V gene: TRBV30; clone size: NA; D gene: TRBD1
CDR3 DNA: TGCACCAGCAGCCAACTAGCGGGTTACAATGAGCAGTTCTTC; CDR3 protein: CTSSQLAGYNEQFF; J gene: TRBJ2-1; V gene: TRBV1; clone size: NA; D gene: NA
CDR3 DNA: TGTGCCTGGAGCTCTTATTCCTACGAGCAGTACTTC; CDR3 protein: CAWSSYSYEQYF; J gene: TRBJ2-7; V gene: TRBV30; clone size: few; D gene: NA
CDR3 DNA: TGTGCCAGCAGTACTGGGGCTAGGCAGCCCCAGCATTTT; CDR3 protein: CASSTGARQPQHF; J gene: TRBJ1-5; V gene: TRBV6-6; clone size: NA; D gene: NA
CDR3 DNA: TGTGCCAGCTCACCGGAGCAGGGGTATGGCTACACCTTC; CDR3 protein: CASSPEQGYGYTF; J gene: TRBJ1-2; V gene: TRBV18; clone size: few; D gene: NA
CDR3 DNA: TGTGCCAGCAGTGCCAGCGAGGGAGCGAGTTCACCCCTCCACTTT; CDR3 protein: CASSASEGASSPLHF; J gene: TRBJ1-6; V gene: TRBV25-1; clone size: NA; D gene: NA
CDR3 DNA: TGTGCCAGCAGTGAAGCGACCAGGGGCAGGGGCACCGGGGAGCTGTTTTTT; CDR3 protein: CASSEATRGRGTGELFF; J gene: TRBJ2-2; V gene: TRBV2; clone size: NA; D gene: NA
CDR3 DNA: TGTGCCAGCAGTAGAGCCGACAGGGAAGACAATGAGCAGTTCTTC; CDR3 protein: CASSRADREDNEQFF; J gene: TRBJ2-1; V gene: TRBV6-5; clone size: few; D gene: TRBD1
CDR3 DNA: TGCAGCGTTGAATTGTCGGGGTTTGGCACTGAAGCTTTCTTT; CDR3 protein: CSVELSGFGTEAFF; J gene: TRBJ1-1; V gene: TRBV29-1; clone size: NA; D gene: NA
CDR3 DNA: TGTGCCAGCAGCTCCACGGGACCCCGGGGGGAAGCTTTCTTT; CDR3 protein: CASSSTGPRGEAFF; J gene: TRBJ1-1; V gene: TRBV6-6; clone size: few; D gene: NA
CDR3 DNA: TGTGCCAGCAGCGGGCAGAAGGGGGGGTACGAGCAGTACTTC; CDR3 protein: CASSGQKGGYEQYF; J gene: TRBJ2-7; V gene: TRBV4-2; clone size: few; D gene: NA
CDR3 DNA: TGTGCCAGCAGCTCGGGACTAGCGGAGACCTACGAGCAGTACTTC; CDR3 protein: CASSSGLAETYEQYF; J gene: TRBJ2-7; V gene: TRBV9; clone size: NA; D gene: TRBD2